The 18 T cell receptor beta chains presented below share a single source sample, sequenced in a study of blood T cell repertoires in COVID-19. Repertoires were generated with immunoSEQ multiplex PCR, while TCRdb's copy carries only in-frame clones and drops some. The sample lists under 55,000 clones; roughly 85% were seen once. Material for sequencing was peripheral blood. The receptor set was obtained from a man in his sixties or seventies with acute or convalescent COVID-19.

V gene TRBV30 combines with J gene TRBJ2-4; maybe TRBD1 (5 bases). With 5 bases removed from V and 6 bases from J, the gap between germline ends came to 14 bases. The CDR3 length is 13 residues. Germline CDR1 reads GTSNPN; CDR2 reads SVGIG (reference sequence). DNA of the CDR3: TGTGCCTGGGGGGTTTCAGGGTTAAACATTCAGTACTTC. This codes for CAWGVSGLNIQYF.

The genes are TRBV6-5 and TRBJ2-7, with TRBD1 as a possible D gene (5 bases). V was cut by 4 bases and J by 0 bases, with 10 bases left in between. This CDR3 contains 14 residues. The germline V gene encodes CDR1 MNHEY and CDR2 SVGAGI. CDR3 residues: CASSSLDNSYEQYF. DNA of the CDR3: TGTGCCAGCAGTTCACTGGACAACTCCTACGAGCAGTACTTC.

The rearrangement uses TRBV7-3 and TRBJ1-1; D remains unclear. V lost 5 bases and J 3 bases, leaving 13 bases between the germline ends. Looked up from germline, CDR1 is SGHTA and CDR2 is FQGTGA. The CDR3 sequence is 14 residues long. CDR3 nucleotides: TGTGCCAGCAGCCTCGGGGATATTGACACTGAAGCTTTCTTT. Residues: CASSLGDIDTEAFF.

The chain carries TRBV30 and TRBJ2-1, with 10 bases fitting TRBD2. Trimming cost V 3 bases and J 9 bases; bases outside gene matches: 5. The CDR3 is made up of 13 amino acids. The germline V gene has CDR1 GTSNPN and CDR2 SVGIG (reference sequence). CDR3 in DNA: TGTGCCTGGAGCCCCAGCGGGAGGGTTGAGCAGTTCTTC. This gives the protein CAWSPSGRVEQFF.

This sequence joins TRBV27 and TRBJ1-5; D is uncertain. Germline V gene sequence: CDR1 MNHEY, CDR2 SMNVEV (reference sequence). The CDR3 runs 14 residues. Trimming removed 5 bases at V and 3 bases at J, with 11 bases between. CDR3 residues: CASSNRTLNQPQHF. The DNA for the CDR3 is TGTGCCAGCAGTAACAGAACCCTCAATCAGCCCCAGCATTTT.

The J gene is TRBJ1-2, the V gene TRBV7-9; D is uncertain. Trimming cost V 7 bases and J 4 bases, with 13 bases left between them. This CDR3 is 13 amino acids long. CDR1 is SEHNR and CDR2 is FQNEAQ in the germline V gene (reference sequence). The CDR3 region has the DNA TGTGCCAGCACCGCTCAGGTGGGCTATGGCTACACCTTC. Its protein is CASTAQVGYGYTF.

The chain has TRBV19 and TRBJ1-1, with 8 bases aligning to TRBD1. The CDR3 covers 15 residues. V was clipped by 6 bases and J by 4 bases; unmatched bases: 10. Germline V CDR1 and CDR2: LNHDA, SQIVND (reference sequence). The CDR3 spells CASRTQTGVGTEAFF. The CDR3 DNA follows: TGTGCCAGTAGAACCCAGACAGGGGTAGGCACTGAAGCTTTCTTT.

The CDR3 DNA reads as TGTGCCAGCAGGACAGGGGGCGATGGAAACACCATATATTTT. Translating it yields CASRTGGDGNTIYF. The chain carries TRBV27 and TRBJ1-3; 10 bases fit TRBD1. The CDR3 is made up of 14 amino acids. J gave up 3 bases and V 6 bases, and 2 bases lay outside the gene matches. Per germline, CDR1 MNHEY and CDR2 SMNVEV (reference sequence).

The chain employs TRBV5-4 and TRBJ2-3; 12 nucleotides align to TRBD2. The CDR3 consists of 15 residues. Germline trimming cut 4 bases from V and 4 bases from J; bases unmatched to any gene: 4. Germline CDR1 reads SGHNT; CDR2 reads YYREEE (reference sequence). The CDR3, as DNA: TGTGCCAGCAGCCAGACTAGCGGGAGTGCAGATACGCAGTATTTT. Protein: CASSQTSGSADTQYF.

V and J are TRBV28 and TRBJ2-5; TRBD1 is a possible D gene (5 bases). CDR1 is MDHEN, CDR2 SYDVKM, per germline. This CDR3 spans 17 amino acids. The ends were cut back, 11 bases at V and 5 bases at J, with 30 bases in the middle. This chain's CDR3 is CAFGTQGPMARRETQYF. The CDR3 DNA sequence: TGTGCCTTCGGTACGCAGGGCCCGATGGCCCGACGGGAGACCCAGTACTTC.

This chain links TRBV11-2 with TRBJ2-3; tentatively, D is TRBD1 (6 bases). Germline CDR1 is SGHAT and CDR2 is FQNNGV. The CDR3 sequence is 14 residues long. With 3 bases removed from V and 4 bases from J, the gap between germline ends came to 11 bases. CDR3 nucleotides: TGTGCCAGCAGCTTGGGACAACTGTCAGATACGCAGTATTTT. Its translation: CASSLGQLSDTQYF.

The CDR3 DNA follows: TGTGCCAGCAGCTTAGTATTGGACTTTCAAACTAATGAAAAACTGTTTTTT. It codes for CASSLVLDFQTNEKLFF. The rearrangement joins TRBV11-2 to TRBJ1-4; the D is unclear. The V and J ends lost 1 base and 1 base respectively, with 13 bases between them. This CDR3 has 17 amino acids. Germline V CDR1 and CDR2: SGHAT, FQNNGV.

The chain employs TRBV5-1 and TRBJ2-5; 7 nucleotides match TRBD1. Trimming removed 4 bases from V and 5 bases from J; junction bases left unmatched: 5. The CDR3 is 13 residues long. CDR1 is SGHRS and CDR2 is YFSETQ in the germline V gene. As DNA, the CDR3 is TGCGCCAGCAGCGCGACAGGGTTGGAGACCCAGTACTTC. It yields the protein CASSATGLETQYF.

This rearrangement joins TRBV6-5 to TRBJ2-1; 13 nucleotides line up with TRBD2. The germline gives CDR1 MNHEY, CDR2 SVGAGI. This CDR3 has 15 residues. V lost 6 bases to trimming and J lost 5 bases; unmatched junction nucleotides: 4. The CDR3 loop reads CASRAGLAGNNEQFF. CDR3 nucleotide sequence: TGTGCCAGCAGGGCGGGACTAGCGGGGAACAATGAGCAGTTCTTC.

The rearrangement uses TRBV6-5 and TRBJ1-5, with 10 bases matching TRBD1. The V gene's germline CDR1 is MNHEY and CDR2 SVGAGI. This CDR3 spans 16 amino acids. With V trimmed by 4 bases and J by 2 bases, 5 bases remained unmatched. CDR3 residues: CASSSRDRGGNQPQHF. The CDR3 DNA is TGTGCCAGCAGTTCCAGGGACAGGGGAGGCAATCAGCCCCAGCATTTT.

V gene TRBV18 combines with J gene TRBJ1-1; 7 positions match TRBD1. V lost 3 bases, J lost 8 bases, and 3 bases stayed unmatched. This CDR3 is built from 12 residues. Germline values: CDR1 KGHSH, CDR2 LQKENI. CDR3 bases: TGTGCCAGCTCACCCCCGGACAGGGAAGCTTTCTTT. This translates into CASSPPDREAFF.

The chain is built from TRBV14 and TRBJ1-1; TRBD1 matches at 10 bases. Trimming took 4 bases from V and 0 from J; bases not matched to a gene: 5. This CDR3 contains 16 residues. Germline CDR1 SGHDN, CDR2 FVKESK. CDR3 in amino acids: CASSRTGGSMNTEAFF. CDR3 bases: TGTGCCAGCAGCCGGACAGGGGGAAGCATGAACACTGAAGCTTTCTTT.

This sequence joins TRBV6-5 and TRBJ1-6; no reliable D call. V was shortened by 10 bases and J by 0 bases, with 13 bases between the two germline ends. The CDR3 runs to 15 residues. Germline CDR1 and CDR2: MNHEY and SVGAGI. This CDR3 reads CATPGENSYNSPLHF. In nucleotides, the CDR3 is TGTGCCACCCCCGGGGAGAACTCCTATAATTCACCCCTCCACTTT.